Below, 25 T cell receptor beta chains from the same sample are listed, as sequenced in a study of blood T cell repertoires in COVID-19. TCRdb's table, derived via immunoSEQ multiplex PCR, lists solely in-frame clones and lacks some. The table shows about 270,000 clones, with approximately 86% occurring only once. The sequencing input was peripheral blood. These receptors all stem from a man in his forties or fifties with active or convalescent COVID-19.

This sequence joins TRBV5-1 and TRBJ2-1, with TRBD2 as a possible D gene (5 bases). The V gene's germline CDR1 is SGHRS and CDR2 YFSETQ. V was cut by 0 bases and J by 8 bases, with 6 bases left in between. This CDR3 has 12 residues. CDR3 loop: CASSLAGDEQFF. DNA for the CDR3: TGCGCCAGCAGCTTGGCCGGGGATGAGCAGTTCTTC.

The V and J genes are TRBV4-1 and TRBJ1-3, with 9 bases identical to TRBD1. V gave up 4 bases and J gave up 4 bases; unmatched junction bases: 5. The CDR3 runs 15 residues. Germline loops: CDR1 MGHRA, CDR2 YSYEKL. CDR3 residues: CASSRDRAAGNTIYF. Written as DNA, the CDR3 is TGCGCCAGCAGCCGGGACAGGGCGGCGGGAAACACCATATATTTT.

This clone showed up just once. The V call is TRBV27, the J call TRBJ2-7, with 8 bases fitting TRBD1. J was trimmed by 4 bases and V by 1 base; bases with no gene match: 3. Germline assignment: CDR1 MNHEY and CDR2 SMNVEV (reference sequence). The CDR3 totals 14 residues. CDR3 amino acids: CASSLWDRTYEQYF. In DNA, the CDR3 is TGTGCCAGCAGTTTATGGGACAGGACATACGAGCAGTACTTC.

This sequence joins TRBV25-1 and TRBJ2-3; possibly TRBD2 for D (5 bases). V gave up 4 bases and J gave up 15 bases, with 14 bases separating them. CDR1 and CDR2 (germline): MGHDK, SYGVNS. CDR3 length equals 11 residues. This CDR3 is CASSGGGILYF. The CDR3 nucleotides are TGTGCCAGCAGTGGAGGAGGTATCCTCTATTTT.

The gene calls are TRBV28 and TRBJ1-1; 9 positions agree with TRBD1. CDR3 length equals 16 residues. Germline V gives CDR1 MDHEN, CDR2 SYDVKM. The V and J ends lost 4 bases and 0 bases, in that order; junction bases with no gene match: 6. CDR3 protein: CASSSGQGPMNTEAFF. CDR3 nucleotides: TGTGCCAGCAGTTCGGGACAGGGACCGATGAACACTGAAGCTTTCTTT.

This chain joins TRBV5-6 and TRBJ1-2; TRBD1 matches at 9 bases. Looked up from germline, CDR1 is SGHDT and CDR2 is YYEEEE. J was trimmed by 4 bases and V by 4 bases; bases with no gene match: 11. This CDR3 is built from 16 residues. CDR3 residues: CASSPSGTGPLYGYTF. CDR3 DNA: TGTGCCAGCAGCCCATCCGGGACAGGGCCACTCTATGGCTACACCTTC.

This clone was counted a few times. The CDR3 DNA is TGTGCCAGTAGCATGATGAGGAGCGGCAATCAGCCCCAGCATTTT. Translated: CASSMMRSGNQPQHF. This rearrangement joins TRBV19 to TRBJ1-5; D ambiguous. The germline gives CDR1 LNHDA, CDR2 SQIVND (reference sequence). This CDR3 contains 15 residues. The V end lost 6 bases, the J end lost 2 bases, and 14 bases lay between the germline ends.

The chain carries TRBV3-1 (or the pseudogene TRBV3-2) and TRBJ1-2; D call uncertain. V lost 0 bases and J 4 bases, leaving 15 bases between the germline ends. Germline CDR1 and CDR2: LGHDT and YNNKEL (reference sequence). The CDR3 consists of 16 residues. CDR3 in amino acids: CASSQDTDFWVYGYTF. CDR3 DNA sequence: TGTGCCAGCAGCCAAGATACCGACTTCTGGGTCTATGGCTACACCTTC.

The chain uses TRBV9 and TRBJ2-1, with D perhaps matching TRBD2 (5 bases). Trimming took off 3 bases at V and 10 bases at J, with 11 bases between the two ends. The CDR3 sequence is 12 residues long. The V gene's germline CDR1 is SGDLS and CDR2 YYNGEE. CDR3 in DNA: TGTGCCAGCAGCGAGGCGGGCGAGGAGCAGTTCTTC. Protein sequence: CASSEAGEEQFF.

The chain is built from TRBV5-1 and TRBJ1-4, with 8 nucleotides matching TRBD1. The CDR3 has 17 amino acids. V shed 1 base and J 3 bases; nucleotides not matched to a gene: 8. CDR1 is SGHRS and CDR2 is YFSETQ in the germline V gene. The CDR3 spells CASSLIGQGGPNEKLFF. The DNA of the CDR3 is TGCGCCAGCAGCTTGATAGGACAGGGTGGGCCTAATGAAAAACTGTTTTTT.

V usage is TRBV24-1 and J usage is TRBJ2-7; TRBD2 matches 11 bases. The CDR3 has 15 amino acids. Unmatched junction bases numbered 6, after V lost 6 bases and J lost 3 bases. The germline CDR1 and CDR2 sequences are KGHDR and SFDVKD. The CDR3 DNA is TGTGCCACCAGTCCCCGACTAGCGGGGAACTACGAGCAGTACTTC. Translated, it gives CATSPRLAGNYEQYF.

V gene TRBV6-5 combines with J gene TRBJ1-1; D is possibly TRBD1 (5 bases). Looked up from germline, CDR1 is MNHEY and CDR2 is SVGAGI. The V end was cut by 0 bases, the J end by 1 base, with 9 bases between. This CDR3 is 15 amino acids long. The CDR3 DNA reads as TGTGCCAGCAGTTACTCGATAACAGGGAACACTGAAGCTTTCTTT. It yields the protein CASSYSITGNTEAFF.

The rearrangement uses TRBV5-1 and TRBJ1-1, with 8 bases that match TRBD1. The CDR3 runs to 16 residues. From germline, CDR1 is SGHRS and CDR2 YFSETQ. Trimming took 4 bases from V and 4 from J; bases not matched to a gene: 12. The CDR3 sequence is CASSGGQVHEGTEAFF. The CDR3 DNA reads TGCGCCAGCAGCGGGGGACAGGTCCATGAGGGCACTGAAGCTTTCTTT.

The CDR3 nucleotides read TGTGCCAGCAGTGGGGGCTTAGCTACGCAGTATTTT. Translating gives CASSGGLATQYF. The chain recombines TRBV25-1 with TRBJ2-3; TRBD1 might be the D (5 bases). V lost 4 bases and J 8 bases, leaving 10 bases between the germline ends. Germline CDR1 reads MGHDK; CDR2 reads SYGVNS. CDR3 length equals 12 residues.

The CDR3 coding sequence is TGTGCCAGCAGTCGGGAGGCTGAAGAGACCCAGTACTTC. This sequence encodes CASSREAEETQYF. This chain connects TRBV6-4 to TRBJ2-5; TRBD2 agrees at 7 bases. CDR3 length: 13 residues. CDR1 MRHNA and CDR2 SNTAGT come from the germline V gene. The V segment lost 5 bases and the J segment 3 bases; nucleotides outside the gene matches: 3.

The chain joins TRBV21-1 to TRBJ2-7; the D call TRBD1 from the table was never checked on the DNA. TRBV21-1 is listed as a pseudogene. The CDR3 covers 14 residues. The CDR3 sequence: CASSPRTGGYEQYF. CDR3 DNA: TGTGCCAGCAGCCCTAGGACAGGGGGCTACGAGCAGTACTTC.

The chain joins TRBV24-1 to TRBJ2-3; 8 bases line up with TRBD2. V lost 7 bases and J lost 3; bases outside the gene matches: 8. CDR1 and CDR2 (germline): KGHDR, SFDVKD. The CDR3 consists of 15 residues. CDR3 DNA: TGTGCCACCAGGGAAAGCGGGGGCAAAACAGATACGCAGTATTTT. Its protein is CATRESGGKTDTQYF.

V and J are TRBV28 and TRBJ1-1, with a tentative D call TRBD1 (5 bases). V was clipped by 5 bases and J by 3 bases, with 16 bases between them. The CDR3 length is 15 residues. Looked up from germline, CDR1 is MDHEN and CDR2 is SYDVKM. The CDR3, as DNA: TGTGCCAGCAGTCCCGGGTCCGCGGGGGACACTGAAGCTTTCTTT. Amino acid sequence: CASSPGSAGDTEAFF.

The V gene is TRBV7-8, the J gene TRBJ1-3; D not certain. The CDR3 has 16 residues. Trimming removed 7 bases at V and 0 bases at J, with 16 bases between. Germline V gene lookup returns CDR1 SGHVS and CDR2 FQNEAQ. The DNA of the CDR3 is TGTGCCAGCACCCTTACAGCTACCCTCTCTGGAAACACCATATATTTT. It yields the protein CASTLTATLSGNTIYF.

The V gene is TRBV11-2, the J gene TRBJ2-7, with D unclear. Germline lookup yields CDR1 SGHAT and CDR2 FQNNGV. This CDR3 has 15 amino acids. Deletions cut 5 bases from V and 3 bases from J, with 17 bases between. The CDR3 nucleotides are TGTGCCAGCAGCCTCATCACCAGTCGCAACTACGAGCAGTACTTC. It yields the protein CASSLITSRNYEQYF.

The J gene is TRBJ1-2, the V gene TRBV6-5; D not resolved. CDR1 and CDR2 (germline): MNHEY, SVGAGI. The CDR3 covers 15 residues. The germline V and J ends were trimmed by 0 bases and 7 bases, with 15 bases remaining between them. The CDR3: CASSYSVSGTSGYTF. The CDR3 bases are TGTGCCAGCAGTTACTCGGTCTCGGGTACCTCTGGCTACACCTTC.

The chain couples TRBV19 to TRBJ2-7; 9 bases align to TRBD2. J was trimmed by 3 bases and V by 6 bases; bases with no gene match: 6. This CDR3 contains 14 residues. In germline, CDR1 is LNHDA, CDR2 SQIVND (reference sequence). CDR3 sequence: CASREASGIYEQYF. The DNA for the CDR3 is TGTGCCAGTAGAGAGGCTAGCGGGATCTACGAGCAGTACTTC. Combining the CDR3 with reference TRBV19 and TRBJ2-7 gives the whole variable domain DGGITQSPKYLFRKEGQNVTLSCEQNLNHDAMYWYRQDPGQGLRLIYYSQIVNDFQKGDIAEGYSVSREKKESFPLTVTSAQKNPTAFYLCASREASGIYEQYFGPGTRLTVT.

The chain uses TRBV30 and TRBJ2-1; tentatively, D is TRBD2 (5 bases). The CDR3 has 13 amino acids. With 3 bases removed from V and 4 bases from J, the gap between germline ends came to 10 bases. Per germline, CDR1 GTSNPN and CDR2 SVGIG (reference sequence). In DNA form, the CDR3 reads TGTGCCTGGAGACCCGGGGAGTACAATGAGCAGTTCTTC. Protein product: CAWRPGEYNEQFF.

This CDR3 reads CASSPDMLHGYTF. The CDR3 DNA is TGTGCCAGCTCACCAGACATGCTACATGGCTACACCTTC. V usage is TRBV18 and J usage is TRBJ1-2; D call uncertain. The CDR3 is 13 residues long. V was clipped by 2 bases and J by 6 bases, with 10 bases between them. Per germline, CDR1 KGHSH and CDR2 LQKENI.

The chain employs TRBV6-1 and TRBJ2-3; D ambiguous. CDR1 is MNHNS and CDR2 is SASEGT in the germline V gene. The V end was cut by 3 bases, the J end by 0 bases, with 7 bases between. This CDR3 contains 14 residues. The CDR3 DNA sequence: TGTGCCAGCAGTGATCTTGTTAGCACAGATACGCAGTATTTT. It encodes CASSDLVSTDTQYF.